The rows below give T cell receptor beta chains drawn from one sample of a study of blood T cell repertoires in COVID-19. Data came from immunoSEQ multiplex PCR; TCRdb stores just in-frame clones and leaves some out. The data contain tens of thousands of clones, 82% of them singletons. Specimen: peripheral blood. These receptors were collected from a human donor in a cohort sampled during active COVID-19. The CDR3 runs from the conserved cysteine through the conserved F or W. A D gene is named only where the DNA matches it firmly. Size values are once, few and many counts, or a class for expanded clones, and some rows have none.

TRBJ2-5,15,TRBV19,NA,TRBD1,TGTGCCAGTATGGGGACAGGGGCCACTCAAGAGACCCAGTACTTC,CASMGTGATQETQYF
TRBJ1-1,14,TRBV7-3,few,NA,TGTGCCAGCAGCCAGGGACACTCGAACACTGAAGCTTTCTTT,CASSQGHSNTEAFF
TRBJ2-3,14,TRBV3-1/TRBV3-2,once,NA,TGTGCCAGCAGCCCGCGGACCTTGACCGGGGGGCAGTATTTT,CASSPRTLTGGQYF
TRBJ1-3,10,TRBV29-1,few,NA,TGCAGCGTGGAGATGGAGACCATATATTTT,CSVEMETIYF
TRBJ2-3,15,TRBV27,NA,TRBD2,TGTGCCAGCACCTCACTAGCGGACCGCACAGATACGCAGTATTTT,CASTSLADRTDTQYF
TRBJ1-1,14,TRBV25-1,few,NA,TGTGCCAGCCGCCCCGCGTTTGGGCTCGGTGAAGCTTTCTTT,CASRPAFGLGEAFF
TRBJ2-2,16,TRBV5-1,NA,NA,TGCGCCAGCAGCTTGGAAACAGGGTTGAACACCGGGGAGCTGTTTTTT,CASSLETGLNTGELFF
TRBJ2-7,14,TRBV21-1,NA,NA,TGTGCCAGCAGCAAAAAGCGGGATGCCTACGAGCAGTACTTC,CASSKKRDAYEQYF
TRBJ2-5,17,TRBV19,NA,TRBD2,TGTGCCAGTAGTGCTAGCGGGGGGAGCCGAGTATTGGAGACCCAGTACTTC,CASSASGGSRVLETQYF
TRBJ1-6,13,TRBV10-1,few,NA,TGCGCCAGCAGTGAGTCGCCGGGAAGGGCCCTCCACTTT,CASSESPGRALHF
TRBJ2-1,19,TRBV11-2,NA,TRBD2,TGTGCCAGCAGCTTAGTCGGTATAGGACTAGCGGGGTCCTACAATGAGCAGTTCTTC,CASSLVGIGLAGSYNEQFF
TRBJ1-3,18,TRBV5-1,NA,NA,TGCGCCAGCAGCTTGGAGGGTCGGGACTTACGCTCTGGAAACACCATATATTTT,CASSLEGRDLRSGNTIYF
TRBJ1-1,13,TRBV5-5,NA,NA,TGTGCCAGCAGCCCTCGGGGGTTCACTGAAGCTTTCTTT,CASSPRGFTEAFF
TRBJ2-5,16,TRBV20-1,few,TRBD2,TGCAGTGCTAGTGTTGGGACTAGCGGGTTTCAAGAGACCCAGTACTTC,CSASVGTSGFQETQYF
TRBJ2-3,13,TRBV9,NA,NA,TGTGCCAGCAGCTCGAGGCTTACAGATACGCAGTATTTT,CASSSRLTDTQYF
TRBJ1-4,13,TRBV5-1,NA,TRBD1,TGCGCCAGCAGCTTGACAGGGGATGAAAAACTGTTTTTT,CASSLTGDEKLFF
TRBJ2-7,14,TRBV5-6,NA,TRBD1,TGTGCCAGCAACCCGACAGGGATAGCCCACGAGCAGTACTTC,CASNPTGIAHEQYF
TRBJ1-2,13,TRBV4-1,NA,NA,TGCGCCAGCAGCCAAGACTCCAGTCGAGGCTACACCTTC,CASSQDSSRGYTF
TRBJ2-3,15,TRBV11-3,few,NA,TGTGCCAGCAGCTTAGAGGGCAGGGCCACAGATACGCAGTATTTT,CASSLEGRATDTQYF
TRBJ2-7,15,TRBV7-9,NA,TRBD1,TGTGCCAGCAGCCTCGACAGGGGGCCCATATACGAGCAGTACTTC,CASSLDRGPIYEQYF
TRBJ1-5,14,TRBV2,NA,TRBD1,TGTGCCAGCAGACGGGACAGGGTAGGTCAGCCCCAGCATTTT,CASRRDRVGQPQHF
TRBJ2-1,15,TRBV4-1,NA,NA,TGCGCCAGCAGCCAACCTCCACAGGGATACAATGAGCAGTTCTTC,CASSQPPQGYNEQFF
TRBJ1-2,12,TRBV6-5,NA,NA,TGTGCCAGCACGGAGAACTCCTATGGCTACACCTTC,CASTENSYGYTF
TRBJ1-4,14,TRBV27,once,NA,TGTGCCAGCAGCCTGGGAGGTTGGGGTGAAAAACTGTTTTTT,CASSLGGWGEKLFF
TRBJ2-7,15,TRBV5-1,NA,NA,TGCGCCAGCAGCTTGGCCGGACAGTCCGGCTACGAGCAGTACTTC,CASSLAGQSGYEQYF
TRBJ2-1,15,TRBV5-4,once,TRBD2,TGTGCCAGCAGCACCGGGACTACTCCCTACAATGAGCAGTTCTTC,CASSTGTTPYNEQFF
TRBJ1-4,14,TRBV9,NA,NA,TGTGCCAGCAGCATCTCGGGTCTTAATGAAAAACTGTTTTTT,CASSISGLNEKLFF
TRBJ1-2,14,TRBV7-2,NA,TRBD1,TGTGCCAGCAGCCTTGACAGGGAGTCCTATGGCTACACCTTC,CASSLDRESYGYTF
TRBJ2-3,17,TRBV4-1,NA,TRBD2,TGCGCCAGCAGCCAAGATCCAAGCGGGGCCAGCACAGATACGCAGTATTTT,CASSQDPSGASTDTQYF
TRBJ1-5,16,TRBV6-1,NA,NA,TGTGCCAGCAGTGCCCAACAGGCGGTCGACAATCAGCCCCAGCATTTT,CASSAQQAVDNQPQHF
TRBJ1-4,14,TRBV2,once,NA,TGTGCCAGCAGTCGCGCGGCGACCGGGGAGAAACTGTTTTTT,CASSRAATGEKLFF
TRBJ2-3,15,TRBV29-1,NA,TRBD1,TGCAGCGGCGCTGACAGGGCCCCTGGCACAGATACGCAGTATTTT,CSGADRAPGTDTQYF
TRBJ1-4,13,TRBV2,NA,NA,TGTGCCAGCAGGGGGACACGGAATGAAAAACTGTTTTTT,CASRGTRNEKLFF
TRBJ2-5,13,TRBV25-1,NA,NA,TGTGCCAGCAGTGGGGCTCCACTGGAGACCCAGTACTTC,CASSGAPLETQYF
TRBJ2-2,15,TRBV28,NA,TRBD1,TGTGCCAGCAGTTTAAGGGACAGCTACACCGGGGAGCTGTTTTTT,CASSLRDSYTGELFF
TRBJ1-6,16,TRBV15,NA,NA,TGTGCCACCAGCAGAGATCCGGGAATCGGGAATTCACCCCTCCACTTT,CATSRDPGIGNSPLHF
TRBJ2-7,14,TRBV9,once,TRBD1,TGTGCCAGCAGCGTAGGGGACAGGGGGCGCGAGCAGTACTTC,CASSVGDRGREQYF
TRBJ1-1,16,TRBV5-6,NA,TRBD1,TGTGCCAGCAGCCTAGAGGGACAGACCTGGAGAACTGAAGCTTTCTTT,CASSLEGQTWRTEAFF
TRBJ1-1,14,TRBV6-5,NA,TRBD1,TGTGCCAGCACTCCATGGGGACAGGGCACTGAAGCTTTCTTT,CASTPWGQGTEAFF
TRBJ2-1,12,TRBV23-1,once,NA,TGCGCCAGCACCCAGGGTAGCAATGAGCAGTTCTTC,CASTQGSNEQFF
TRBJ2-3,16,TRBV5-1,NA,TRBD1,TGCGCCAGCAGCTTGGGGGGACAGGGGGCAAGGGATACGCAGTATTTT,CASSLGGQGARDTQYF
TRBJ1-5,13,TRBV12-3/TRBV12-4,NA,NA,TGTGCCAGCAGCGCCCCGGGGGGACAGCCCCAGCATTTT,CASSAPGGQPQHF
TRBJ2-5,14,TRBV5-1,NA,NA,TGCGCCAGCAGCGATGCCCAGGCACAAGAGACCCAGTACTTC,CASSDAQAQETQYF
TRBJ2-2,11,TRBV7-2,NA,NA,TGTGCCAGCAGCTTACTAAGGGAGCTGTTTTTT,CASSLLRELFF
TRBJ1-5,13,TRBV30,few,NA,TGTGCCTGGTCCAGGGATAGCAATCAGCCCCAGCATTTT,CAWSRDSNQPQHF
TRBJ1-1,14,TRBV4-1,NA,NA,TGCGCCAGCAGCCCCAATTACCCCGGTGGTGAAGCTTTCTTT,CASSPNYPGGEAFF
TRBJ2-1,13,TRBV7-3,NA,NA,TGTGCCAGCAGCTTAGTCAGAGGCAATGAGCAGTTCTTC,CASSLVRGNEQFF
TRBJ1-1,13,TRBV18,NA,NA,TGTGCCAGCTCACAGGACAGAGACACTGAAGCTTTCTTT,CASSQDRDTEAFF
TRBJ2-6,16,TRBV2,NA,NA,TGTGCCAGCAGGGATCAGGAACTCTCTGGGGCCAACGTCCTGACTTTC,CASRDQELSGANVLTF
TRBJ2-7,16,TRBV3-1/TRBV3-2,many,TRBD2,TGTGCCAGCAGCCGCCAGGCTAGCGGGAGCTACTACGAGCAGTACTTC,CASSRQASGSYYEQYF
TRBJ2-2,12,TRBV12-3/TRBV12-4,NA,NA,TGTGCCAGCAGGCGGGACACCGGGGAGCTGTTTTTT,CASRRDTGELFF
TRBJ1-6,13,TRBV6-5,NA,TRBD1,TGTGCCAGCAGAGGGACAGTCGGTTCACCCCTCCACTTT,CASRGTVGSPLHF
TRBJ2-3,14,TRBV2,NA,NA,TGTGCCAGCAAAGCGGACAGAGACACAGATACGCAGTATTTT,CASKADRDTDTQYF
TRBJ1-6,17,TRBV4-2,NA,TRBD1,TGTGCCAGCAGCCAGGACTTACCGGGACAGGGGGACTCACCCCTCCACTTT,CASSQDLPGQGDSPLHF
TRBJ2-7,13,TRBV11-2,NA,TRBD1,TGTGCCAGCAGCTTAGGACAGGGAGAGGAGCAGTACTTC,CASSLGQGEEQYF